The rows below give T cell receptor beta chains drawn from one sample of a study of spatial heterogeneity in lung cancer. Using its own MiXCR run on the 5' RACE reads, TCRdb lists one record per CDR3 protein. The sample yields about 85,000 distinct CDR3 sequences, approximately 20% seen once. This specimen consisted of PBMCs, obtained at surgery. The receptors derive from a male donor with early-stage non-small cell lung cancer. Each CDR3 is given with its conserved first and last residue. The D gene is left open where the match is weak. Expanded clones get a size class; other rows say once, few or many, or leave the size out.

clone_size	cdr3_length	d_call	v_call	j_call	cdr3_nt	cdr3_aa
many	13	-	TRBV12-3/TRBV12-4	TRBJ1-5	TGTGCCAGCAGCCCTCCTCCGGGGAGGGCCCAGCATTTT	CASSPPPGRAQHF
-	16	TRBD2	TRBV5-1	TRBJ2-3	TGCGCCAGCAGCTTGAGTAGCGGGGGTCCGACAGATACGCAGTATTTT	CASSLSSGGPTDTQYF
-	14	-	TRBV4-3	TRBJ2-3	TGCGCCAGCAGCCAAAGTGGGGATAGTTATACGCAGTATTTT	CASSQSGDSYTQYF
-	15	-	TRBV28	TRBJ2-5	TGTGCCAGCAGTGCCCACAGTACCGGTCAAGAGACCCAGTACTTC	CASSAHSTGQETQYF
many	16	-	TRBV5-1	TRBJ1-3	TGCGCCAGCAGCTTGACGACGCGAACCTCTGGAAACACCATATATTTT	CASSLTTRTSGNTIYF
-	16	-	TRBV4-3	TRBJ2-1	TGCGCCAGCAGCGACAAGCGGCAGGACGGTTACAATGAGCAGTTCTTC	CASSDKRQDGYNEQFF
many	16	-	TRBV5-8	TRBJ2-6	TGTGCCAGCAGCTTGGCCCTTGACTCTGGGGCCAACGTCCTGACTTTC	CASSLALDSGANVLTF
-	12	-	TRBV12-3/TRBV12-4	TRBJ2-5	TGTGCCAGCAGTTTCAGAGCAGAGACCCAGTACTTC	CASSFRAETQYF
-	17	-	TRBV4-3	TRBJ1-4	TGCGCCAGCAGCCAGGGTGGGGCGACGGACAAACTTGAAAAACTGTTTTTT	CASSQGGATDKLEKLFF
many	15	-	TRBV28	TRBJ2-5	TGTGCCAGCAGTTCCCCCCAGGGAGGCCAAGAGACCCAGTACTTC	CASSSPQGGQETQYF